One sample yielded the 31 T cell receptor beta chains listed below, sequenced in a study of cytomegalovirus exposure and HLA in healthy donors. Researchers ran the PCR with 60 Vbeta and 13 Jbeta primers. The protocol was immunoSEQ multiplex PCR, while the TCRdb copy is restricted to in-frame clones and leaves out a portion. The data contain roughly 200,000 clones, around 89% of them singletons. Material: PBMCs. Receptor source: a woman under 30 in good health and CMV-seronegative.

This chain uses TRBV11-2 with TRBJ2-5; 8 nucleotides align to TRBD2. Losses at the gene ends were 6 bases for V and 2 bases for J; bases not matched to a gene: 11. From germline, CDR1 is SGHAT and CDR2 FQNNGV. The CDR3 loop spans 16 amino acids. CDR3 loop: CASRSIKRGKQETQYF. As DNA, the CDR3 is TGTGCCAGCAGGTCTATTAAGCGGGGGAAACAAGAGACCCAGTACTTC. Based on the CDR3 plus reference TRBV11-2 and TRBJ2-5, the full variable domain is EAGVAQSPRYKIIEKRQSVAFWCNPISGHATLYWYQQILGQGPKLLIQFQNNGVVDDSQLPKDRFSAERLKGVDSTLKIQPAKLEDSAVYLCASRSIKRGKQETQYFGPGTRLLVL.

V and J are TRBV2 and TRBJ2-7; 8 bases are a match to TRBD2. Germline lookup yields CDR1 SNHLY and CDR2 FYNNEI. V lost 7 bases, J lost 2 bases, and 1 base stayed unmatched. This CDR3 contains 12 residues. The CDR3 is CASMGLAYEQYF. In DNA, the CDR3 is TGTGCCAGCATGGGACTAGCCTACGAGCAGTACTTC.

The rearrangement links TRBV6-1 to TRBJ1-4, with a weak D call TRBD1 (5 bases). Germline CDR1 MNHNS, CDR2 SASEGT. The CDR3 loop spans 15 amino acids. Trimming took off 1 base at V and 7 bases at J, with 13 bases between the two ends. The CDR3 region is CASSEGWQGREKLFF. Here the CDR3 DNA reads TGTGCCAGCAGTGAAGGATGGCAGGGTCGTGAAAAACTGTTTTTT.

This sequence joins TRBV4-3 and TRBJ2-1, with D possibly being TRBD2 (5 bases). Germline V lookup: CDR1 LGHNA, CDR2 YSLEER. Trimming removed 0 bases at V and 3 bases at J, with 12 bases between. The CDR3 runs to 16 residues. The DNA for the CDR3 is TGCGCCAGCAGCCAAGAGGACTCACTACGCTACAATGAGCAGTTCTTC. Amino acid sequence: CASSQEDSLRYNEQFF.

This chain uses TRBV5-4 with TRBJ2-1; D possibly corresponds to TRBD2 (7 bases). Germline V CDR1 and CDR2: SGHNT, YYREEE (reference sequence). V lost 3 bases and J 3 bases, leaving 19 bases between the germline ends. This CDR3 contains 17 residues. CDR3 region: CASSWGGQPGFYNEQFF. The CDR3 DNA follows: TGTGCCAGCAGCTGGGGGGGCCAGCCAGGGTTCTACAATGAGCAGTTCTTC.

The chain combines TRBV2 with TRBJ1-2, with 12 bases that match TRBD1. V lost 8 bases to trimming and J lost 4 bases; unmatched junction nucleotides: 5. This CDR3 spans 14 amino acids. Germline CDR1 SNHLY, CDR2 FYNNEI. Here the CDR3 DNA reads TGTGCCAGCGGGGACAGGGGGCGACGCTATGGCTACACCTTC. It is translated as CASGDRGRRYGYTF.

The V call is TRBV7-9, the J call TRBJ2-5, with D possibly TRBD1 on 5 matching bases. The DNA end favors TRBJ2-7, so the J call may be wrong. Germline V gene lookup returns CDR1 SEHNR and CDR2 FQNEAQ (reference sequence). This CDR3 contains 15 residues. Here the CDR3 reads CASSPRQSAAYEQYF. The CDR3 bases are TGTGCCAGCAGCCCCCGACAGTCCGCGGCCTACGAGCAGTACTTC.

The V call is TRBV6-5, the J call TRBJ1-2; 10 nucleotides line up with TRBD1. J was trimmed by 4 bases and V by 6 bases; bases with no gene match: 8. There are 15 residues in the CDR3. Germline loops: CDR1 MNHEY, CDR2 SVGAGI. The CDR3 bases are TGTGCCAGCAGAAGGGACAGGGGCGGGAGCTATGGCTACACCTTC. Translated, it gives CASRRDRGGSYGYTF.

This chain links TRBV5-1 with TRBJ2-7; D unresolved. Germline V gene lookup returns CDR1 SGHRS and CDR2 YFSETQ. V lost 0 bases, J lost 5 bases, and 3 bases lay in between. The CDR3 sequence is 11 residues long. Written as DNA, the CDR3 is TGCGCCAGCAGCTTGGGGCACGAGCAGTACTTC. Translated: CASSLGHEQYF. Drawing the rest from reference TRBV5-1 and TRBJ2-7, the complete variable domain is KAGVTQTPRYLIKTRGQQVTLSCSPISGHRSVSWYQQTPGQGLQFLFEYFSETQRNKGNFPGRFSGRQFSNSRSEMNVSTLELGDSALYLCASSLGHEQYFGPGTRLTVT.

The CDR3 here is CASSSYSGGHLYEQFF. The CDR3 coding sequence is TGTGCCAGCAGCTCCTACTCCGGTGGGCATCTCTATGAGCAGTTCTTC. V usage is TRBV14 and J usage is TRBJ2-1; no firm D call. The CDR3 loop spans 16 amino acids. V was cut by 5 bases and J by 8 bases, with 22 bases left in between. The V gene's germline CDR1 is SGHDN and CDR2 FVKESK.

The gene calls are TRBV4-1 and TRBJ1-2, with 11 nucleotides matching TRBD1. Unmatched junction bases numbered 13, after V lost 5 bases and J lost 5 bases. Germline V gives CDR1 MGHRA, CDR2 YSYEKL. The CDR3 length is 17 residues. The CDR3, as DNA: TGCGCCAGCAGCGTATTTGAGGACAGGGGGCTAGGATATGGCTACACCTTC. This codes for CASSVFEDRGLGYGYTF.

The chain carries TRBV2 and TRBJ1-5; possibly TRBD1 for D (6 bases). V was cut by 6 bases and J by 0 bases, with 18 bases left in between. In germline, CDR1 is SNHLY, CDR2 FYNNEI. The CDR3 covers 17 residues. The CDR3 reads CASSPDGTTYSNQPQHF. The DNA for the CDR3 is TGTGCCAGCAGCCCGGACGGGACAACCTATAGCAATCAGCCCCAGCATTTT.

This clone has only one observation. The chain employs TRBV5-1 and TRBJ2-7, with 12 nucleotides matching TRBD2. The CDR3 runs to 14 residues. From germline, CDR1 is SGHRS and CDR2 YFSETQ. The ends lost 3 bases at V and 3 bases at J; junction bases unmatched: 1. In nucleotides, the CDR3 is TGCGCCAGCAGCTCGGGACTAGCGGGCTACGAGCAGTACTTC. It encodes CASSSGLAGYEQYF.

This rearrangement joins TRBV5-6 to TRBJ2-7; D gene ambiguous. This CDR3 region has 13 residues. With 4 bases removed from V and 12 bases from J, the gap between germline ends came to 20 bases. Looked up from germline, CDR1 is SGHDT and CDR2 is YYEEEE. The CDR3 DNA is TGTGCCAGCAGCCCATCTCGGGTGGCCGACGGGTACTTC. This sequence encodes CASSPSRVADGYF.

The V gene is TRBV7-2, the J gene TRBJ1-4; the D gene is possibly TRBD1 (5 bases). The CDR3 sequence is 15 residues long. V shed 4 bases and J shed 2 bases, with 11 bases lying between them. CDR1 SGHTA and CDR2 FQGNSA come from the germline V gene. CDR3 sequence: CASSYTGWTNEKLFF. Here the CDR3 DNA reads TGTGCCAGCAGCTATACAGGATGGACTAATGAAAAACTGTTTTTT.

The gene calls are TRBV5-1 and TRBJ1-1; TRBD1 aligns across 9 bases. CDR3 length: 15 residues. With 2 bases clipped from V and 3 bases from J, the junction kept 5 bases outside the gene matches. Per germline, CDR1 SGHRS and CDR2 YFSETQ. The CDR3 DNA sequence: TGCGCCAGCAGCTTTTTACAGGGGGCAGACACTGAAGCTTTCTTT. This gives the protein CASSFLQGADTEAFF.

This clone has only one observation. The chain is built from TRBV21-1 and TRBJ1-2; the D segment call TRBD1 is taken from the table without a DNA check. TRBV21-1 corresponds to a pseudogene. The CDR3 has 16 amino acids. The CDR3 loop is CAGSHGQGITNYGYTF. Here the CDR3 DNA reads TGTGCCGGCTCCCACGGACAGGGGATCACTAACTATGGCTACACCTTC.

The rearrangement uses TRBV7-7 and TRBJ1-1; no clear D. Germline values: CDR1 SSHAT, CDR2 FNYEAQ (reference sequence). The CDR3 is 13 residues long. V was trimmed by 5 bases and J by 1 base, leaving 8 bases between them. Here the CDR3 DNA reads TGTGCCAGCAGCACCGACACGAACACTGAAGCTTTCTTT. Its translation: CASSTDTNTEAFF.

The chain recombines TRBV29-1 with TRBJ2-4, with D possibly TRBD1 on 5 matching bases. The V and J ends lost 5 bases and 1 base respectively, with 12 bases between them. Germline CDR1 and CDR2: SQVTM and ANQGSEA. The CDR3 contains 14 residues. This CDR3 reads CSVSLRVAKNIQYF. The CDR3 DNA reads TGCAGCGTTAGCCTCAGGGTTGCCAAAAACATTCAGTACTTC.

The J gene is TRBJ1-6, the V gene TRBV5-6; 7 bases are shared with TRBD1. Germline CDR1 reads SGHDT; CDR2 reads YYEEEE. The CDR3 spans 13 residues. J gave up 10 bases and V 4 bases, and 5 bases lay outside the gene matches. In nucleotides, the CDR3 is TGTGCCAGCAGCCGACAGGGACGCTCACCCCTCCACTTT. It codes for CASSRQGRSPLHF.

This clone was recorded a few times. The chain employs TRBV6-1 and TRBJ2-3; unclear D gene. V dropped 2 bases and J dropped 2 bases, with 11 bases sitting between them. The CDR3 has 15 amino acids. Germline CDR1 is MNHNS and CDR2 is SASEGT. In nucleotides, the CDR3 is TGTGCCAGCAGTGAAAGCGTGGCGACCACAGATACGCAGTATTTT. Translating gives CASSESVATTDTQYF.

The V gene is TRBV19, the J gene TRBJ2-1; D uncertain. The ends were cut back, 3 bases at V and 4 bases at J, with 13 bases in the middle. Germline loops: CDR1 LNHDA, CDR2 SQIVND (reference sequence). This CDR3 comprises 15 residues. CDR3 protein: CASSITTNLYNEQFF. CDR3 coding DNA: TGTGCCAGTAGTATCACAACGAACCTTTACAATGAGCAGTTCTTC.

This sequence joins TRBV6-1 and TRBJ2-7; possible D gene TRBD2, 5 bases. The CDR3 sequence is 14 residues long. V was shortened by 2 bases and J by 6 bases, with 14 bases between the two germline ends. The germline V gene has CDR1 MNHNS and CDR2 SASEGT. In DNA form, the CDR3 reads TGTGCCAGCAGTGAACGCCGGAGGATTGCCGAGCAGTACTTC. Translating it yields CASSERRRIAEQYF.

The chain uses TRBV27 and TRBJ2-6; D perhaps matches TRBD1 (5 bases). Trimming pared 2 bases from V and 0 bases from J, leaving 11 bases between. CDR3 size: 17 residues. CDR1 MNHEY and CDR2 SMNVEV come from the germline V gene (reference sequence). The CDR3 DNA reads TGTGCCAGCAGTTTAATTAAACAGGTCTCTGGGGCCAACGTCCTGACTTTC. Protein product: CASSLIKQVSGANVLTF.

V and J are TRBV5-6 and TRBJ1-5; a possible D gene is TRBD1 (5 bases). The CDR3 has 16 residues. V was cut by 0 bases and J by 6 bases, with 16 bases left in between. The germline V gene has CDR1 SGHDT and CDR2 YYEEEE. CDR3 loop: CASSLAEQGASQPQHF. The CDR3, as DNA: TGTGCCAGCAGCTTGGCCGAGCAGGGCGCTAGTCAGCCCCAGCATTTT.

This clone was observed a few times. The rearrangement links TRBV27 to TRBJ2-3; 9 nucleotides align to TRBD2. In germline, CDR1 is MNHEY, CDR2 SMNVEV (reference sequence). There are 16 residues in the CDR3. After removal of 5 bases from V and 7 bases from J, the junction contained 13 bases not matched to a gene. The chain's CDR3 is CASSPRTSARGNTQYF. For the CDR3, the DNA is TGTGCCAGCAGTCCAAGGACTAGCGCACGAGGGAATACGCAGTATTTT.

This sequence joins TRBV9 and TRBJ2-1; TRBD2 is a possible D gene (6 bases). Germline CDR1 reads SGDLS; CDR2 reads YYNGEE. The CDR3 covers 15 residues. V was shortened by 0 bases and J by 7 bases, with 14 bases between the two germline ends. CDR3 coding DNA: TGTGCCAGCAGCGTAGGCGGGACTCCGAGGAATGAGCAGTTCTTC. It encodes CASSVGGTPRNEQFF.

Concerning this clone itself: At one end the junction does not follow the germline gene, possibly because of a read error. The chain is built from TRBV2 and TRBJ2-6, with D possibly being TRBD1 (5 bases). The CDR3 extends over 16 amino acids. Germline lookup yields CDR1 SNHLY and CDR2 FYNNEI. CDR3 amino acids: CASTRKVLSGANGLTF. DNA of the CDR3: TGTGCCAGCACCAGAAAGGTTCTCTCTGGGGCCAACGGCCTGACTTTC.

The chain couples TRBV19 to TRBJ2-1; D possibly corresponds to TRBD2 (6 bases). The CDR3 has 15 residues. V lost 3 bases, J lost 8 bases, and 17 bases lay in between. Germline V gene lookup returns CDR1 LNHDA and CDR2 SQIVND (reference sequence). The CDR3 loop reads CASSMSGGNVDEQFF. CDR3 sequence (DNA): TGTGCCAGTAGTATGAGTGGCGGGAACGTGGATGAGCAGTTCTTC.

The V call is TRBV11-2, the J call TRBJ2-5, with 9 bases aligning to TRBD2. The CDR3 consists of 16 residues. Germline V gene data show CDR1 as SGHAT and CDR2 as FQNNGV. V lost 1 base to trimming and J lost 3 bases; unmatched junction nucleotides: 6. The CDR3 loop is CASSLGRLAGKETQYF. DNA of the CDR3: TGTGCCAGCAGCTTAGGGCGTCTAGCGGGAAAAGAGACCCAGTACTTC.

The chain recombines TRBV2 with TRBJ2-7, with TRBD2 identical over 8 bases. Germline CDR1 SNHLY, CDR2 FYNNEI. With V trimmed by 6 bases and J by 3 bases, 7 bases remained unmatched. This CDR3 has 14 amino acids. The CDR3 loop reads CASRERGTFYEQYF. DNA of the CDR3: TGTGCCAGCAGGGAGCGGGGGACGTTCTACGAGCAGTACTTC.